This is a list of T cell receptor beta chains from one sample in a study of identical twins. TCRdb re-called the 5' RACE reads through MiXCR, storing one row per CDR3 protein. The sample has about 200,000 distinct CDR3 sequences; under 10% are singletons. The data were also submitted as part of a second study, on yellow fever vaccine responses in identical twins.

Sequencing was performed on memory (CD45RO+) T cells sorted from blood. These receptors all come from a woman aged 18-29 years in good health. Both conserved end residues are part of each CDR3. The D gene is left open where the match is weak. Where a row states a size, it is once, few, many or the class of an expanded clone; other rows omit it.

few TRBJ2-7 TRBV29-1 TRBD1 CSVERQGASIGEQYF TGCAGCGTCGAACGGCAGGGGGCCTCAATCGGCGAGCAGTACTTC
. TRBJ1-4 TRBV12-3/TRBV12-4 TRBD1 CASSLSRPGQGGEKLFF TGTGCCAGCAGTTTATCCCGACCGGGACAGGGAGGGGAAAAACTGTTTTTT
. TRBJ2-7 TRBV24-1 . CATSDDRSYEQYF TGTGCCACCAGTGACGACAGGTCCTACGAGCAGTACTTC
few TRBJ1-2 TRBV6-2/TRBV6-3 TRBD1 CAAGQNILGNYGYTF TGTGCGGCGGGACAGAACATCCTGGGGAACTATGGCTACACCTTC
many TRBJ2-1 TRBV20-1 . CSARDRVFGSNGYNEQFF TGCAGTGCTAGAGATAGAGTGTTCGGGAGTAATGGGTACAATGAGCAGTTCTTC
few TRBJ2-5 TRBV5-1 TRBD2 CASSSLALAGAVETQYF TGCGCCAGCAGCTCTTTGGCCCTAGCGGGAGCCGTGGAGACCCAGTACTTC
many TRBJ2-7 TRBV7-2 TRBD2 CASSPRTLAGISYEQYF TGTGCCAGCAGCCCACGGACCCTAGCGGGAATTTCCTACGAGCAGTACTTC
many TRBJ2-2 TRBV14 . CASSQVIAVGELFF TGTGCCAGCAGCCAAGTTATTGCGGTCGGGGAGCTGTTTTTT
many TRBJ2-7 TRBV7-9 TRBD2 CASGGGSTYYEQYF TGTGCCAGCGGGGGGGGGTCGACGTACTACGAGCAGTACTTC
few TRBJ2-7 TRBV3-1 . CASSQVRSYEQYF TGTGCCAGCAGCCAAGTTCGGTCATACGAGCAGTACTTC
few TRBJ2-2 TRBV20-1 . CSARDFSGSNTGELFF TGCAGTGCTAGAGATTTTAGCGGCTCGAACACCGGGGAGCTGTTTTTT
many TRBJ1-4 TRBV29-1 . CSADGGGLGEKLFF TGCAGCGCCGACGGCGGGGGGCTCGGGGAAAAACTGTTTTTT
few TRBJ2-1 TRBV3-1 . CASSQRRDNEQFF TGTGCCAGCAGCCAAAGGCGGGACAATGAGCAGTTCTTC
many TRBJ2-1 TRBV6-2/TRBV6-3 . CASSTVGDYNEQFF TGTGCCAGCAGTACGGTCGGGGACTACAATGAGCAGTTCTTC
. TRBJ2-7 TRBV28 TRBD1 CASRKFGTGSDEQYF TGTGCCAGCAGGAAATTCGGGACAGGGAGTGACGAGCAGTACTTC
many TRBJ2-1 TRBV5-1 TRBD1 CASSLDRGLSEQFF TGCGCCAGCAGCTTGGACAGGGGCCTTAGTGAGCAGTTCTTC
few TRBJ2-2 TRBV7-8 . CASSSRGADTGELFF TGTGCCAGCAGCAGTCGGGGGGCGGACACCGGGGAGCTGTTTTTT
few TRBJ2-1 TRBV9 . CASSPAGDYNEQFF TGTGCCAGCTCCCCGGCCGGGGACTACAATGAGCAGTTCTTC
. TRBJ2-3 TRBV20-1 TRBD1 CSARDYQGEDTQYF TGCAGTGCTAGAGATTACCAGGGGGAAGATACGCAGTATTTT
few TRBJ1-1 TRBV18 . CASSPTGRNTEAFF TGTGCCAGCTCACCGACAGGACGGAACACTGAAGCTTTCTTT
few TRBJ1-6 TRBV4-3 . CASSQGKQGFESPLHF TGCGCCAGCAGCCAAGGGAAACAGGGATTTGAGTCACCCCTCCACTTT
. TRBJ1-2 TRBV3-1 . CASSQGSQAAKGTF TGTGCCAGCAGCCAAGGATCACAGGCCGCCAAAGGGACCTTC